The clone carrying this T cell receptor (beta chain) was observed a few times. Its antigen remains unidentified. The CDR3 spans 13 residues. The germline V gene has CDR1 LGHDT and CDR2 YNNKEL (reference sequence). V dropped 10 bases and J dropped 4; count of bases not matched to a gene: 7. The data were taken from a study of T-cell memory formation after mild COVID-19. MiXCR, run by TCRdb on the 5' RACE reads, gives a single entry per CDR3 protein. The sample has about 560,000 distinct CDR3 sequences; about 20% are singletons. Whole-study results and caveats: Memory sampled before infection contained some responding clones, suggesting cross-reactive memory joined.

This receptor was obtained from an adult woman who had mild COVID-19 (a few samples of this study predate the infection). Cell type and time point are not known. The chain uses TRBV3-1 and TRBJ2-5; TRBD1 matches 9 bases. Input material: PBMCs or a T cell subset sorted from them (not recorded which). The CDR3 nucleotides read TGTGCCACCTCGGCGACAGGGGGAGAGACCCAGTACTTC. It translates to CATSATGGETQYF.